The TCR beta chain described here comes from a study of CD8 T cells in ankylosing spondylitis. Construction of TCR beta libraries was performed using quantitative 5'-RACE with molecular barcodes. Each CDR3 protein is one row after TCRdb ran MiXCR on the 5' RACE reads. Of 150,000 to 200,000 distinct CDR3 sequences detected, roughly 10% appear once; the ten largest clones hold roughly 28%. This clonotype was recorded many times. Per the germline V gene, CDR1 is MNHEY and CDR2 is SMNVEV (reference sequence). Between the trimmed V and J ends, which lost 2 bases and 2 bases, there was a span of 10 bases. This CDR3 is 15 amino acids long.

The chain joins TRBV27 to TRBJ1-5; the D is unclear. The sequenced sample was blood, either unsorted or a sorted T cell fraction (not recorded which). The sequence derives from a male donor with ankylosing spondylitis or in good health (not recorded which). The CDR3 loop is CASSLTWQRNQPQHF. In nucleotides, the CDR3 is TGTGCCAGCAGTTTAACCTGGCAGCGCAATCAGCCCCAGCATTTT.